This T cell receptor (beta chain) was recorded in a study of PD-L1 blockade in urothelial cancer. Study-wide background: When patients started atezolizumab around 2014, it was given at 1,200 mg intravenously every 3 weeks. Individuals in the cohort had been given 0 to 3 earlier chemotherapy regimens. Blood was subjected to analysis at 3 weeks (second dose) and 6 weeks following treatment start.

Germline CDR1 is KGHSH and CDR2 is LQKENI. The CDR3 is 18 amino acids. The V and J ends lost 1 base and 0 bases respectively, with 15 bases between them. Clones were read by immunoSEQ multiplex PCR, and TCRdb kept only the in-frame ones, dropping some. The sample yields about 57,000 clones, roughly 84% seen once. This sequence joins TRBV18 and TRBJ1-4; possible D gene TRBD1, 6 bases. Sequences were derived from PBMCs, sampled around atezolizumab (anti-PD-L1) treatment. This TCR derives from a man aged 50-60 years with urothelial cancer. The CDR3 sequence is CASSPQRGGAATNEKLFF. CDR3 sequence (DNA): TGTGCCAGCTCACCACAAAGGGGGGGAGCCGCAACTAATGAAAAACTGTTTTTT.